Here is one T cell receptor beta chain with its context. Some clones are missing from TCRdb's copy, which holds only in-frame ones; the method was immunoSEQ multiplex PCR. Of 150,000 to 200,000 clones listed, about 88% were seen once; the top ten hold 15% to 20%. This entry comes from a study of blood T cell repertoires in COVID-19. CDR1 and CDR2 from the germline V gene are KGHDR and SFDVKD. Trimming stripped 5 bases from V and 7 bases from J, with 10 bases between. The CDR3 loop spans 13 amino acids. The sample was peripheral blood. V usage is TRBV24-1 and J usage is TRBJ2-2; D gene ambiguous. This TCR was recovered from a woman at least 80 years old with acute or convalescent COVID-19. DNA for the CDR3: TGTGCCACCAGTGCTATCTCCCGCGGGGAGCTGTTTTTT. It translates to CATSAISRGELFF.